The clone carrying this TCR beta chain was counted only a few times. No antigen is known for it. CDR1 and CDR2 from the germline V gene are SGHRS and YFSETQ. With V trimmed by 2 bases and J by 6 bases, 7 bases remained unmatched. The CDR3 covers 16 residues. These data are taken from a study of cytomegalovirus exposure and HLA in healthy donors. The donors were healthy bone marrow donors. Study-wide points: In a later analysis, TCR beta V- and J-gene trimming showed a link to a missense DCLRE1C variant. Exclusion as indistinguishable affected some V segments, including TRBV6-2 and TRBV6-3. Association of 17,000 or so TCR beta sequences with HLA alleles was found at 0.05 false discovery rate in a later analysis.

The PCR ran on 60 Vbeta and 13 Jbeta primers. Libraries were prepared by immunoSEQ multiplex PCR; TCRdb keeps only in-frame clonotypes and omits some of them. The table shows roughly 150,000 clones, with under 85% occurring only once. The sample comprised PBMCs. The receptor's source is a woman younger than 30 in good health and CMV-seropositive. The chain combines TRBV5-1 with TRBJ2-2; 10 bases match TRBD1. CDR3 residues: CASSFGQGVRAGELFF. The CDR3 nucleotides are TGCGCCAGCAGCTTTGGACAGGGGGTGAGAGCCGGGGAGCTGTTTTTT. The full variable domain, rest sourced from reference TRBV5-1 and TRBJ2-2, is KAGVTQTPRYLIKTRGQQVTLSCSPISGHRSVSWYQQTPGQGLQFLFEYFSETQRNKGNFPGRFSGRQFSNSRSEMNVSTLELGDSALYLCASSFGQGVRAGELFFGEGSRLTVL.